Listed below are T cell receptor beta chains from one sample, sequenced in a study of T cell responses to AZD1222 COVID-19 vaccine. TCRdb's copy holds only in-frame clones and misses some; the assay was immunoSEQ multiplex PCR. Among about 110,000 clones listed, about 85% were seen once. This specimen consisted of peripheral blood, obtained on day 0 of AZD1222 vaccination. All receptors derive from an adult in good health. Both conserved end residues are part of each CDR3. Fields, in order: V gene, J gene, clone size, D gene, CDR3 protein, CDR3 DNA. A D gene is named only where the DNA matches it firmly. Size tells how often a clone was seen (once, few, many) or the class of an expanded clone, and some rows leave it out.

TRBV29-1	TRBJ1-3	.	.	CSVAGARGNTIYF	TGCAGCGTTGCGGGGGCGCGTGGAAACACCATATATTTT
TRBV5-5	TRBJ1-3	.	.	CASRPGHLSGNTIYF	TGTGCCAGCAGGCCGGGACACCTCTCTGGAAACACCATATATTTT
TRBV18	TRBJ1-2	.	TRBD1	CASSPPTGASGNYGYTF	TGTGCCAGCTCACCACCGACAGGGGCGTCCGGTAACTATGGCTACACCTTC
TRBV13	TRBJ2-1	.	TRBD2	CASSLLAGAYNEQFF	TGTGCCAGCAGCTTACTAGCGGGGGCCTACAATGAGCAGTTCTTC
TRBV7-2	TRBJ1-3	.	TRBD1	CASSSTGQPGNTIYF	TGTGCCAGCAGCTCGACAGGGCAGCCTGGAAACACCATATATTTT
TRBV24-1	TRBJ2-5	.	.	CATSDLDTEETQYF	TGTGCCACCAGTGATTTGGACACAGAAGAGACCCAGTACTTC
TRBV4-2	TRBJ1-2	.	TRBD1	CASSRGTVDNYGYTF	TGTGCCAGCAGCCGCGGGACAGTAGATAACTATGGCTACACCTTC
TRBV6-5	TRBJ1-1	once	.	CASSQGNTEAFF	TGTGCCAGCAGCCAGGGGAACACTGAAGCTTTCTTT
TRBV19	TRBJ1-1	.	.	CASSTRVEAFF	TGTGCCAGTAGCACACGGGTTGAAGCTTTCTTT
TRBV3-1/TRBV3-2	TRBJ2-7	once	.	CASSQVEGEQYF	TGTGCCAGCAGCCAAGTGGAGGGGGAGCAGTACTTC
TRBV5-5	TRBJ1-2	.	.	CASSLILASSAGYTF	TGTGCCAGCAGCTTGATATTAGCCAGTTCGGCTGGCTACACCTTC
TRBV5-3	TRBJ1-2	.	.	CARSLHRDGYGYTF	TGTGCCAGAAGCTTACACCGGGACGGCTATGGCTACACCTTC
TRBV11-1	TRBJ2-1	once	.	CASSPRRISSYNEQFF	TGTGCCAGCAGCCCACGGCGGATAAGCTCCTACAATGAGCAGTTCTTC
TRBV20-1	TRBJ2-5	.	.	CSASPPRETQYF	TGCAGTGCTAGTCCACCAAGGGAGACCCAGTACTTC
TRBV4-2	TRBJ2-7	.	.	CASSQEFQGLEQYF	TGTGCCAGCAGCCAAGAATTTCAGGGTCTAGAGCAGTACTTC
TRBV9	TRBJ1-2	.	.	CASSANNYGYTF	TGTGCCAGCAGCGCAAATAACTATGGCTACACCTTC
TRBV9	TRBJ2-5	.	.	CASSVAVGGETQYF	TGTGCCAGCAGCGTAGCGGTTGGGGGAGAGACCCAGTACTTC
TRBV2	TRBJ2-7	.	.	CASRVSGYEQYF	TGTGCCAGCAGGGTTAGCGGCTACGAGCAGTACTTC
TRBV6-2/TRBV6-3	TRBJ2-5	.	TRBD2	CASSKPRTSRQETQYF	TGTGCCAGCAGTAAACCAAGGACTAGCAGGCAAGAGACCCAGTACTTC
TRBV7-2	TRBJ1-2	.	.	CASSLDQRTANYGYTF	TGTGCCAGCAGCTTAGACCAACGGACAGCTAACTATGGCTACACCTTC
TRBV6-5	TRBJ1-3	.	.	CASSYAHISGNTIYF	TGTGCCAGCAGTTACGCTCACATCTCTGGAAACACCATATATTTT
TRBV5-5	TRBJ1-1	.	.	CASSSLDTNTEAFF	TGTGCCAGCAGCTCGCTTGACACCAACACTGAAGCTTTCTTT
TRBV12-5	TRBJ2-7	.	TRBD2	CATTSGMEDEQYF	TGTGCTACGACTAGCGGGATGGAAGACGAGCAGTACTTC
TRBV19	TRBJ1-2	.	.	CASSLGNYGYTF	TGTGCCAGTAGCCTGGGGAACTATGGCTACACCTTC
TRBV29-1	TRBJ2-7	.	.	CSVEERGYEQYF	TGCAGCGTTGAAGAAAGGGGGTACGAGCAGTACTTC
TRBV4-1	TRBJ2-7	once	TRBD2	CASSQASGSTYEQYF	TGCGCCAGCAGCCAAGCTAGCGGGAGTACGTACGAGCAGTACTTC
TRBV7-2	TRBJ2-1	.	.	CASSYQGTIYEQFF	TGTGCCAGCAGCTACCAGGGGACTATATATGAGCAGTTCTTC
TRBV3-1/TRBV3-2	TRBJ2-7	once	.	CASSQGSMSLYEQYF	TGTGCCAGCAGCCAAGGTAGCATGTCTCTTTACGAGCAGTACTTC
TRBV19	TRBJ2-2	.	TRBD1	CASSIRIPAGGNTGELFF	TGTGCCAGTAGTATCCGGATTCCGGCAGGGGGCAACACCGGGGAGCTGTTTTTT
TRBV27	TRBJ2-7	.	TRBD1	CASTISGGQGGYEQYF	TGTGCCAGCACCATATCCGGAGGACAGGGCGGATACGAGCAGTACTTC
TRBV10-3	TRBJ1-4	.	.	CAISEQSRRATNEKLFF	TGTGCCATCAGTGAGCAGTCCCGAAGGGCAACTAATGAAAAACTGTTTTTT
TRBV12-3/TRBV12-4	TRBJ1-1	.	.	CASSLGTATEAFF	TGTGCCAGCAGTTTAGGGACGGCCACTGAAGCTTTCTTT
TRBV24-1	TRBJ1-5	.	.	CATSAEHENQPQHF	TGTGCCACCAGTGCCGAGCACGAAAATCAGCCCCAGCATTTT